Each of the 14 T cell receptor beta chains below was sequenced from the same sample in a study of cytomegalovirus exposure and HLA in healthy donors. 60 Vbeta and 13 Jbeta primers were used in PCR. Generated by immunoSEQ multiplex PCR, the TCRdb table keeps only in-frame clones and is missing some. The table records approximately 82,000 clones, 9.5% to 13% of them present only once. Input material: PBMCs. Every receptor here comes from a man aged 55 to 70 in good health and CMV-seropositive.

This clone was seen a handful of times. The chain employs TRBV14 and TRBJ1-2, with D uncertain. CDR3 length: 14 amino acids. Germline-derived CDR1 and CDR2 are SGHDN and FVKESK. Trimming left V 1 base short and J 7 bases short, with 13 bases between. DNA of the CDR3: TGTGCCAGCAGCCAAGTCGCCCAGGAGGCTGGCTACACCTTC. Residues: CASSQVAQEAGYTF. The complete variable domain, with remaining parts taken from reference TRBV14 and TRBJ1-2, reads EAGVTQFPSHSVIEKGQTVTLRCDPISGHDNLYWYRRVMGKEIKFLLHFVKESKQDESGMPNNRFLAERTGGTYSTLKVQPAELEDSGVYFCASSQVAQEAGYTFGSGTRLTVV.

Turning to this clone: Mismatch with germline at one junction end may stem from a read error. The chain employs TRBV7-7 and TRBJ2-5; D is perhaps TRBD1 (5 bases). The CDR3 is 13 residues long. CDR1 and CDR2 (germline): SSHAT, FNYEAQ (reference sequence). The CDR3 loop reads CASSFDSQETQYF. DNA for the CDR3: TGTGCTAGCAGCTTCGACAGCCAAGAGACCCAGTACTTC.

This clone has a handful of counts. The chain has TRBV7-9 and TRBJ2-2, with TRBD2 matching 12 bases. Germline V CDR1 and CDR2: SEHNR, FQNEAQ (reference sequence). The V segment lost 8 bases and the J segment 3 bases; nucleotides outside the gene matches: 4. CDR3 size: 15 residues. The CDR3 DNA is TGTGCCAGCCGCACTAGCGGGGGGTACACCGGGGAGCTGTTTTTT. It codes for CASRTSGGYTGELFF.

This clone came up a few times. CDR3 sequence (DNA): TGTGCCAGCAGCTTAACAGACTATAATGAAAAACTGTTTTTT. It codes for CASSLTDYNEKLFF. The chain carries TRBV6-1 and TRBJ1-4; D is unclear. The V gene lost 6 bases and the J gene lost 4 bases, with 12 bases spanning the gap. CDR1 is MNHNS and CDR2 is SASEGT in the germline V gene. The CDR3 covers 14 residues.

The genes are TRBV6-5 and TRBJ1-4; maybe TRBD1 (5 bases). The CDR3 covers 12 residues. V was clipped by 6 bases and J by 5 bases, with 7 bases between them. Per the germline V gene, CDR1 is MNHEY and CDR2 is SVGAGI. The CDR3 DNA is TGTGCCAGCAGAAGACAGAATGAAAAACTGTTTTTT. Amino acids: CASRRQNEKLFF.

This clone turned up a few times. The genes are TRBV15 and TRBJ1-1; TRBD1 is a possible D gene (6 bases). This CDR3 region has 14 residues. CDR1 is LNHNV and CDR2 is YYDKDF in the germline V gene (reference sequence). Deletions cut 7 bases from V and 2 bases from J, with 14 bases between. The CDR3 bases are TGTGCCACCACCCTCAGGGGTCAAAACACTGAAGCTTTCTTT. This encodes CATTLRGQNTEAFF.

Only a few counts were recorded for this clone. The V gene is TRBV6-1, the J gene TRBJ2-7, with D possibly matching TRBD1 (6 bases). Trimming stripped 8 bases from V and 3 bases from J, with 17 bases between. In germline, CDR1 is MNHNS, CDR2 SASEGT. This CDR3 has 14 amino acids. CDR3 in DNA: TGTGCCAGCGCCTCGGGGTGGGGGCGCTACGAGCAGTACTTC. Encoded protein: CASASGWGRYEQYF.

The rearrangement joins TRBV9 to TRBJ2-6; maybe TRBD2 (5 bases). Looked up from germline, CDR1 is SGDLS and CDR2 is YYNGEE. Trimming stripped 4 bases from V and 0 bases from J, with 17 bases between. The CDR3 runs to 18 residues. The CDR3 region is CASSRPRPGSSGANVLTF. CDR3 coding DNA: TGTGCCAGCAGCCGCCCTCGGCCGGGGAGCTCTGGGGCCAACGTCCTGACTTTC.

This chain's CDR3 is CASSLGSQRGDQETQYF. The DNA for the CDR3 is TGCGCCAGCAGCTTGGGATCGCAGCGGGGGGACCAAGAGACCCAGTACTTC. This rearrangement joins TRBV5-1 to TRBJ2-5, with 9 bases identical to TRBD2. Trimming at V came to 0 bases and at J to 0 bases, leaving 6 bases not matched to a gene. Germline V gives CDR1 SGHRS, CDR2 YFSETQ. The CDR3 loop spans 17 amino acids.

CDR3 region: CASSHQGAHYGYTF. Written as DNA, the CDR3 is TGTGCCAGCAGCCACCAGGGGGCCCACTATGGCTACACCTTC. The chain links TRBV28 to TRBJ1-2; 8 nucleotides align to TRBD1. Germline lookup yields CDR1 MDHEN and CDR2 SYDVKM. The CDR3 sequence is 14 residues long. The trim removed 6 bases at V and 3 bases at J, leaving 6 bases unmatched.

CDR3 amino acids: CASSFGARSGSGHWEQFF. The CDR3, as DNA: TGTGCCAGCAGCTTCGGGGCAAGGTCGGGTAGCGGGCATTGGGAGCAGTTCTTC. The rearrangement links TRBV11-3 to TRBJ2-1; TRBD2 aligns across 7 bases. The CDR3 covers 18 residues. J gave up 10 bases and V 3 bases, and 21 bases lay outside the gene matches. The V gene's germline CDR1 is SGHNT and CDR2 YENEEA.

The V call is TRBV5-4, the J call TRBJ2-5; 12 nucleotides match TRBD2. In germline, CDR1 is SGHNT, CDR2 YYREEE (reference sequence). V dropped 1 base and J dropped 5; count of bases not matched to a gene: 3. The CDR3 loop spans 15 amino acids. For the CDR3, the DNA is TGTGCCAGCAGCTTGACTAGCGGGGGGCGGGAGACCCAGTACTTC. Translation: CASSLTSGGRETQYF.

This rearrangement joins TRBV4-2 to TRBJ2-1; 11 nucleotides match TRBD2. This CDR3 has 16 amino acids. Germline-derived CDR1 and CDR2 are LGHNA and YNFKEQ. V lost 2 bases and J lost 4; bases outside the gene matches: 4. The CDR3 loop reads CASSQPGLADYNEQFF. CDR3 DNA: TGTGCCAGCAGCCAACCGGGACTAGCGGATTACAATGAGCAGTTCTTC.

The chain has TRBV18 and TRBJ2-5; 15 nucleotides agree with TRBD2. Germline-derived CDR1 and CDR2 are KGHSH and LQKENI. V was clipped by 4 bases and J by 5 bases; unmatched bases: 8. CDR3 size: 17 residues. The DNA for the CDR3 is TGTGCCAGCTCACACCGGACTAGCGGGGGGGCGACGGAGACCCAGTACTTC. It is translated as CASSHRTSGGATETQYF.